The 30 T cell receptor beta chains in this list originate from one sample, sequenced in a study of glioma-infiltrating T cells after dendritic cell vaccination. Data came from immunoSEQ multiplex PCR; TCRdb stores just in-frame clones and leaves some out. The sample includes 50,000 to 80,000 clones, 82% seen only once; the top ten take 9% to 10%. This material consisted of blood, taken before dendritic cell vaccination. The receptors stem from a human donor with glioblastoma.

This chain connects TRBV5-1 to TRBJ2-7; 7 bases agree with TRBD1. The V segment lost 5 bases and the J segment 0 bases; nucleotides outside the gene matches: 5. Germline lookup yields CDR1 SGHRS and CDR2 YFSETQ. The CDR3 is 14 residues long. Here the CDR3 reads CASSMTGISYEQYF. DNA for the CDR3: TGCGCCAGCAGTATGACAGGGATCTCCTACGAGCAGTACTTC.

V is TRBV4-2 and J is TRBJ2-7, with TRBD2 matching over 9 bases. The V and J ends lost 0 bases and 0 bases, in that order; junction bases with no gene match: 12. Germline V gene sequence: CDR1 LGHNA, CDR2 YNFKEQ. The CDR3 extends over 19 amino acids. CDR3 nucleotide sequence: TGTGCCAGCAGCCAAGATTGGTCTAGCGGGGCAGACTACTCCTACGAGCAGTACTTC. This sequence encodes CASSQDWSSGADYSYEQYF.

The gene calls are TRBV5-4 and TRBJ2-3; 9 nucleotides agree with TRBD2. The CDR3 is made up of 14 amino acids. V lost 4 bases, J lost 9 bases, and 9 bases stayed unmatched. Germline CDR1 is SGHNT and CDR2 is YYREEE (reference sequence). The CDR3 DNA is TGTGCCAGCAGCCCAGCGGGGGGTCAAGAGACGCAGTATTTT. It yields the protein CASSPAGGQETQYF. Full variable domain (rest looked up from reference TRBV5-4 and TRBJ2-3): ETGVTQSPTHLIKTRGQQVTLRCSSQSGHNTVSWYQQALGQGPQFIFQYYREEENGRGNFPPRFSGLQFPNYSSELNVNALELDDSALYLCASSPAGGQETQYFGPGTRLTVL.

The chain couples TRBV10-1 to TRBJ1-5; D possibly corresponds to TRBD1 (6 bases). CDR3 size: 12 residues. V was trimmed by 8 bases and J by 3 bases, leaving 8 bases between them. Germline V lookup: CDR1 WNHNN, CDR2 SYGVQD (reference sequence). CDR3 sequence: CASGDNNQPQHF. The CDR3 DNA reads as TGCGCCAGCGGGGACAACAATCAGCCCCAGCATTTT.

This clone was found once. V gene TRBV18 combines with J gene TRBJ2-7; 12 bases agree with TRBD1. Germline CDR1 reads KGHSH; CDR2 reads LQKENI. The CDR3 has 16 amino acids. The V gene end was trimmed by 4 bases and the J gene end by 0 bases; junction bases not matched to a gene: 4. The CDR3 DNA follows: TGTGCCAGCTCACTTGGGACAGGGGGCGCCTCCTACGAGCAGTACTTC. Protein product: CASSLGTGGASYEQYF. The entire variable domain, with the rest obtained from reference TRBV18 and TRBJ2-7, is as follows: NAGVMQNPRHLVRRRGQEARLRCSPMKGHSHVYWYRQLPEEGLKFMVYLQKENIIDESGMPKERFSAEFPKEGPSILRIQQVVRGDSAAYFCASSLGTGGASYEQYFGPGTRLTVT.

This clone was observed a few times. The V and J genes are TRBV5-1 and TRBJ2-1; 9 positions match TRBD2. Germline trimming cut 0 bases from V and 8 bases from J; bases unmatched to any gene: 6. Per the germline V gene, CDR1 is SGHRS and CDR2 is YFSETQ. This CDR3 spans 15 amino acids. DNA of the CDR3: TGCGCCAGCAGCTTGGTGGCGGGGGGGCTCCATGAGCAGTTCTTC. Its protein is CASSLVAGGLHEQFF.

In this sample, this clone turned up a few times. The CDR3 DNA sequence: TGTGCCAGCCGTCAGGAGGATATAGGCGGGGAGCTGTTTTTT. The encoded protein is CASRQEDIGGELFF. This sequence joins TRBV6-4 and TRBJ2-2; TRBD2 might be the D (5 bases). The CDR3 totals 14 residues. Germline values: CDR1 MRHNA, CDR2 SNTAGT. V was pared by 8 bases and J by 7 bases, with 17 bases between.

The rearrangement uses TRBV6-1 and TRBJ1-1; 8 nucleotides match TRBD1. The CDR3 is 16 amino acids. Germline values: CDR1 MNHNS, CDR2 SASEGT. Trimming at V came to 4 bases and at J to 0 bases, leaving 7 bases not matched to a gene. For the CDR3, the DNA is TGTGCCAGCAGTGGTCGGGACAGGAGGCTGAACACTGAAGCTTTCTTT. Its translation: CASSGRDRRLNTEAFF.

The chain is built from TRBV6-4 and TRBJ2-1, with TRBD2 matching 8 bases. CDR1 MRHNA and CDR2 SNTAGT come from the germline V gene. CDR3 size: 13 residues. V lost 9 bases and J lost 3; bases outside the gene matches: 4. The CDR3 reads CARVAGYYNEQFF. CDR3 in DNA: TGTGCCAGAGTAGCGGGGTACTACAATGAGCAGTTCTTC.

The V call is TRBV5-1, the J call TRBJ2-7, with 8 bases matching TRBD2. Losses at the gene ends were 0 bases for V and 4 bases for J; bases not matched to a gene: 6. The germline V gene encodes CDR1 SGHRS and CDR2 YFSETQ. The CDR3 is 15 amino acids. The CDR3 reads CASSLDGGATYEQYF. The CDR3 region has the DNA TGCGCCAGCAGCTTGGACGGGGGGGCGACGTACGAGCAGTACTTC.

This chain links TRBV5-4 with TRBJ1-2; 9 bases are shared with TRBD1. CDR1 and CDR2 (germline): SGHNT, YYREEE (reference sequence). With V trimmed by 3 bases and J by 8 bases, 5 bases remained unmatched. This CDR3 comprises 13 residues. CDR3 residues: CASSWNRGRGYTF. CDR3 nucleotides: TGTGCCAGCAGCTGGAACAGGGGGCGCGGCTACACCTTC.

The chain couples TRBV30 to TRBJ2-5; no definite D call. The assigned J gene may be wrong: the sequence end matches TRBJ2-7 better. Germline V CDR1 and CDR2: GTSNPN, SVGIG (reference sequence). The length of the CDR3 is 12 residues. CDR3 in amino acids: CAWSRSSYEQYF. CDR3 nucleotide sequence: TGTGCCTGGAGCCGAAGCTCCTACGAGCAGTACTTC.

A few counts support this clone. The chain recombines TRBV10-3 with TRBJ1-2, with no clear D. The V gene lost 0 bases and the J gene lost 8 bases, with 16 bases spanning the gap. This CDR3 contains 15 residues. In germline, CDR1 is ENHRY, CDR2 SYGVKD. The CDR3 region is CAISESEDGVNGYTF. The CDR3 DNA reads as TGTGCCATCAGTGAGTCGGAAGACGGGGTTAACGGCTACACCTTC.

V usage is TRBV28 and J usage is TRBJ1-2, with TRBD1 as a possible D gene (6 bases). V gave up 7 bases and J gave up 4 bases, with 10 bases separating them. Per germline, CDR1 MDHEN and CDR2 SYDVKM. The CDR3 is 12 amino acids. The CDR3 DNA follows: TGTGCCAGCACGCAGGGGCTCTATGGCTACACCTTC. The encoded protein is CASTQGLYGYTF.

The V call is TRBV7-8, the J call TRBJ1-6; D gene unclear. The CDR3 consists of 15 residues. Between the trimmed V and J ends, which lost 3 bases and 0 bases, there was a span of 6 bases. Germline V gene lookup returns CDR1 SGHVS and CDR2 FQNEAQ. The CDR3 loop reads CASSLGSSYNSPLHF. CDR3 coding DNA: TGTGCCAGCAGCTTGGGCAGCTCCTATAATTCACCCCTCCACTTT.

The chain has TRBV28 and TRBJ2-3; 9 nucleotides line up with TRBD1. The V segment lost 3 bases and the J segment 6 bases; nucleotides outside the gene matches: 10. Germline V gene data show CDR1 as MDHEN and CDR2 as SYDVKM. This CDR3 contains 16 residues. The CDR3 sequence: CASSLGQGKTGDTQYF. CDR3 nucleotide sequence: TGTGCCAGCAGTTTGGGACAGGGCAAGACAGGGGATACGCAGTATTTT.

V gene TRBV2 combines with J gene TRBJ2-1; 11 bases match TRBD2. The CDR3 spans 14 residues. CDR1 is SNHLY and CDR2 is FYNNEI in the germline V gene. Germline trimming cut 10 bases from V and 4 bases from J; bases unmatched to any gene: 6. The CDR3 DNA reads TGTGCCACTATTCCTAGCGGGGGGTACAATGAGCAGTTCTTC. The encoded protein is CATIPSGGYNEQFF.

This chain links TRBV4-1 with TRBJ1-6, with D unclear. The length of the CDR3 is 14 residues. Germline CDR1 and CDR2: MGHRA and YSYEKL. V lost 4 bases to trimming and J lost 7 bases, with 11 bases between them. CDR3 DNA sequence: TGCGCCAGCAGCCCCCTATCGGGGAATTCACCCCTCCACTTT. Translation gives CASSPLSGNSPLHF.

This clone has a single count. The chain has TRBV2 and TRBJ1-2, with 7 nucleotides matching TRBD1. Germline trimming cut 6 bases from V and 2 bases from J; bases unmatched to any gene: 3. Germline V lookup: CDR1 SNHLY, CDR2 FYNNEI. The CDR3 extends over 13 amino acids. The CDR3 region is CASSLDRNYGYTF. The DNA for the CDR3 is TGTGCCAGCAGCTTGGACAGGAACTATGGCTACACCTTC.

This chain connects TRBV30 to TRBJ2-7, with a tentative D call TRBD2 (6 bases). The germline V gene encodes CDR1 GTSNPN and CDR2 SVGIG (reference sequence). V dropped 1 base and J dropped 7 bases, with 23 bases sitting between them. This CDR3 is built from 16 residues. The CDR3 protein is CAWSGSRAGTMGEQYF. The CDR3 nucleotides read TGTGCCTGGAGTGGCTCCAGAGCGGGCACCATGGGGGAGCAGTACTTC.

This clone showed up just once. The chain has TRBV5-5 and TRBJ2-4, with TRBD1 identical over 7 bases. The CDR3 contains 14 residues. V was pared by 0 bases and J by 7 bases, with 4 bases of the junction left unmatched. Germline values: CDR1 SGHKS, CDR2 YYEKEE (reference sequence). CDR3 residues: CASSLETGLNIQYF. The DNA of the CDR3 is TGTGCCAGCAGCTTGGAGACAGGGTTGAACATTCAGTACTTC.

This chain uses TRBV7-9 with TRBJ1-3; TRBD1 matches at 8 bases. Germline assignment: CDR1 SEHNR and CDR2 FQNEAQ (reference sequence). Unmatched junction bases numbered 7, after V lost 5 bases and J lost 4 bases. CDR3 size: 15 residues. Here the CDR3 reads CASSPDRGSGNTIYF. The CDR3 nucleotides are TGTGCCAGCAGCCCTGACAGGGGCTCGGGAAACACCATATATTTT.

The chain couples TRBV15 to TRBJ2-1, with 9 bases fitting TRBD1. Germline V gene data show CDR1 as LNHNV and CDR2 as YYDKDF (reference sequence). J was trimmed by 9 bases and V by 0 bases; bases with no gene match: 15. The CDR3 consists of 18 residues. The CDR3 reads CATSRDDITNRGQSEQFF. The CDR3 DNA is TGTGCCACCAGCAGAGACGACATTACCAACAGGGGGCAGAGTGAGCAGTTCTTC.

On this clone itself: The same CDR3 is also encoded by other DNA sequences in this sample. The rearrangement joins TRBV10-2 to TRBJ1-5, with TRBD1 identical over 7 bases. CDR3 length: 12 residues. The germline CDR1 and CDR2 sequences are WSHSY and SAAADI. With V trimmed by 8 bases and J by 2 bases, 0 bases remained unmatched. The CDR3 spells CASGQGNQPQHF. CDR3 coding DNA: TGCGCCAGCGGACAGGGCAATCAGCCCCAGCATTTT.

This chain connects TRBV27 to TRBJ1-1, with TRBD1 matching over 7 bases. After removal of 5 bases from V and 9 bases from J, the junction contained 9 bases not matched to a gene. The germline V gene has CDR1 MNHEY and CDR2 SMNVEV (reference sequence). The CDR3 sequence is 13 residues long. CDR3 in DNA: TGTGCCAGCAGTGTGAGAGGGGGCTTAAAAGCTTTCTTT. It specifies CASSVRGGLKAFF.

Only one count was recorded for this clone. This rearrangement joins TRBV5-1 to TRBJ2-1, with a tentative D call TRBD1 (6 bases). V lost 2 bases and J lost 8, with 11 bases in between. The CDR3 is made up of 13 amino acids. From germline, CDR1 is SGHRS and CDR2 YFSETQ. The CDR3 reads CASSLQGDYEQFF. CDR3 DNA sequence: TGCGCCAGCAGCTTACAGGGCGATTATGAGCAGTTCTTC. The entire variable domain, with the rest obtained from reference TRBV5-1 and TRBJ2-1, is as follows: KAGVTQTPRYLIKTRGQQVTLSCSPISGHRSVSWYQQTPGQGLQFLFEYFSETQRNKGNFPGRFSGRQFSNSRSEMNVSTLELGDSALYLCASSLQGDYEQFFGPGTRLTVL.

The chain carries TRBV27 and TRBJ1-1; TRBD1 agrees at 11 bases. This CDR3 comprises 17 residues. Per germline, CDR1 MNHEY and CDR2 SMNVEV (reference sequence). The junction had 9 bases not matched to a gene; V was cut back by 6 bases and J by 0 bases. The CDR3: CASRWTGGGPLNTEAFF. The CDR3 coding sequence is TGTGCCAGCAGATGGACAGGGGGCGGGCCCTTGAACACTGAAGCTTTCTTT.

This clone occurred a few times. The chain recombines TRBV9 with TRBJ2-1; 8 positions agree with TRBD2. Germline trimming cut 2 bases from V and 4 bases from J; bases unmatched to any gene: 20. Germline values: CDR1 SGDLS, CDR2 YYNGEE. This CDR3 has 20 amino acids. The CDR3 nucleotides are TGTGCCAGCAGCGTCCTAAACCACGGAGGACTAGCTAAAGTATACAATGAGCAGTTCTTC. Amino acid sequence: CASSVLNHGGLAKVYNEQFF.

The chain has TRBV7-8 and TRBJ1-6; D remains unclear. CDR1 is SGHVS and CDR2 is FQNEAQ in the germline V gene. V was pared by 5 bases and J by 7 bases, with 18 bases between. The CDR3 runs to 16 residues. The DNA of the CDR3 is TGTGCCAGCAGCCACGTACCTTCCAGCGTAAATTCACCCCTCCACTTT. Its protein is CASSHVPSSVNSPLHF.

This chain links TRBV5-4 with TRBJ2-3; 9 bases are shared with TRBD1. Trimming cost V 4 bases and J 3 bases; bases outside gene matches: 9. The CDR3 is 16 amino acids. CDR1 is SGHNT and CDR2 is YYREEE in the germline V gene (reference sequence). The CDR3 DNA reads TGTGCCAGCAGCCTTCCGGGACAGGGTTTTACAGATACGCAGTATTTT. The encoded protein is CASSLPGQGFTDTQYF.